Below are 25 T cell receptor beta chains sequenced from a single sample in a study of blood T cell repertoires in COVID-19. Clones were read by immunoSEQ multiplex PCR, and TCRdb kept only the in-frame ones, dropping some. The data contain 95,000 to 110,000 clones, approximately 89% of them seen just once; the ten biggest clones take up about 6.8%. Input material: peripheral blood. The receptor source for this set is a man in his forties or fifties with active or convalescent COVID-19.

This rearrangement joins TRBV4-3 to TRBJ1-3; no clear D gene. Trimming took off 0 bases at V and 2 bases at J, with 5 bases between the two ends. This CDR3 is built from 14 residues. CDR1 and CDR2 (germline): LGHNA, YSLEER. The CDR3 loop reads CASSQEAAGNTIYF. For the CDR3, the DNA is TGCGCCAGCAGCCAAGAAGCGGCTGGAAACACCATATATTTT.

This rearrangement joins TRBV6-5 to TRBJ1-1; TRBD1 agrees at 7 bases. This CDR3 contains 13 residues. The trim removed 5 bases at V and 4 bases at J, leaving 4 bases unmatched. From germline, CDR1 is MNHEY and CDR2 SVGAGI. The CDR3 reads CASSLPGGTEAFF. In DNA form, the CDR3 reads TGTGCCAGCAGTCTCCCAGGGGGCACTGAAGCTTTCTTT.

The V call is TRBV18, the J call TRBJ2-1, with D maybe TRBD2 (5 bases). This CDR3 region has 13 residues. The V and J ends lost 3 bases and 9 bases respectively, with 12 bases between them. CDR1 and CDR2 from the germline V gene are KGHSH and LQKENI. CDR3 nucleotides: TGTGCCAGCTCACCGCTGTTGGCGGGTGAGCAGTTCTTC. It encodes CASSPLLAGEQFF.

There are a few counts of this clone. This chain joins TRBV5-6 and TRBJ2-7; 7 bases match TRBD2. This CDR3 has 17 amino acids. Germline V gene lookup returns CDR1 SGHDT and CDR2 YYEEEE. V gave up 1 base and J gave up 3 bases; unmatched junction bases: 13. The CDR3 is CASSLRAGGRERYEQYF. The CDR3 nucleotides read TGTGCCAGCAGCTTGCGCGCCGGCGGGCGGGAGCGCTACGAGCAGTACTTC. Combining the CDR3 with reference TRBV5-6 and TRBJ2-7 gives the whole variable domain DAGVTQSPTHLIKTRGQQVTLRCSPKSGHDTVSWYQQALGQGPQFIFQYYEEEERQRGNFPDRFSGHQFPNYSSELNVNALLLGDSALYLCASSLRAGGRERYEQYFGPGTRLTVT.

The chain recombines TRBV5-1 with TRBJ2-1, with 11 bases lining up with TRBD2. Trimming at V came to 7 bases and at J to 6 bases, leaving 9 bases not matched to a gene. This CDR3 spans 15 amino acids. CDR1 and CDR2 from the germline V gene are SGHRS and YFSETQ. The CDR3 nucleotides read TGCGCCAGCTCTACCGGGACTAGCGGTACCAATGAGCAGTTCTTC. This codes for CASSTGTSGTNEQFF.

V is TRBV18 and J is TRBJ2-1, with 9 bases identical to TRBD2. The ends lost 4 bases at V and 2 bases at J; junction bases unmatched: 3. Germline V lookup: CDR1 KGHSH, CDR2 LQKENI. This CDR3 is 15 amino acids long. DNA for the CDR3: TGTGCCAGCTCACTACTAGCGGGTACCTACAATGAGCAGTTCTTC. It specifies CASSLLAGTYNEQFF. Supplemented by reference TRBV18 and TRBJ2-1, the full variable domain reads NAGVMQNPRHLVRRRGQEARLRCSPMKGHSHVYWYRQLPEEGLKFMVYLQKENIIDESGMPKERFSAEFPKEGPSILRIQQVVRGDSAAYFCASSLLAGTYNEQFFGPGTRLTVL.

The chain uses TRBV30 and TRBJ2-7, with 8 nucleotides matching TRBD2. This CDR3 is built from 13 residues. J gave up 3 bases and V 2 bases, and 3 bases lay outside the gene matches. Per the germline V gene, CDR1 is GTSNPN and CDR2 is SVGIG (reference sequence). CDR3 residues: CAWSPGLDYEQYF. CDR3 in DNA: TGTGCCTGGAGTCCGGGACTAGACTACGAGCAGTACTTC. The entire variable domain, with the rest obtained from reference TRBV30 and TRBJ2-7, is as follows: SQTIHQWPATLVQPVGSPLSLECTVEGTSNPNLYWYRQAAGRGLQLLFYSVGIGQISSEVPQNLSASRPQDRQFILSSKKLLLSDSGFYLCAWSPGLDYEQYFGPGTRLTVT.

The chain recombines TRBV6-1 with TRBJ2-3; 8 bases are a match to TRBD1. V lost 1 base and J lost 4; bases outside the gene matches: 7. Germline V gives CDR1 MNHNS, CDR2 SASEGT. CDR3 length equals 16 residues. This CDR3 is CASSEEGGQGSDTQYF. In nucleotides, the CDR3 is TGTGCCAGCAGTGAAGAGGGAGGACAGGGATCAGATACGCAGTATTTT.

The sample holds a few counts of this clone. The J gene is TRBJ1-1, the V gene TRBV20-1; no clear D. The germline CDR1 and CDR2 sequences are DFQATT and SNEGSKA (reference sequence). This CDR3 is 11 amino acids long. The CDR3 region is CKSGGNTEAFF. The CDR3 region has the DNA TGCAAATCTGGAGGGAACACTGAAGCTTTCTTT.

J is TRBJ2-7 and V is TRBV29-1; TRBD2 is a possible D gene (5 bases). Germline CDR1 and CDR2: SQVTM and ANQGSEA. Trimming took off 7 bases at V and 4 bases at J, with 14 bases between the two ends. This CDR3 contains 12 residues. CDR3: CSGTRDSYEQYF. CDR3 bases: TGCAGCGGAACCCGGGATTCATACGAGCAGTACTTC.

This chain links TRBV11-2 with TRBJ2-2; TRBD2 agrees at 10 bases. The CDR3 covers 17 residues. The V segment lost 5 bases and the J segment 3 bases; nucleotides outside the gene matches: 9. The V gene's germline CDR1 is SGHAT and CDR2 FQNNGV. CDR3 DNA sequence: TGTGCCAGCAGCCCCCTGCTAGCGGGAGTGGACACCGGGGAGCTGTTTTTT. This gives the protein CASSPLLAGVDTGELFF.

The CDR3 nucleotides read TGTGCCAGCATCTTGAGTGCGGAGACCCAGTACTTC. Its protein product is CASILSAETQYF. The chain combines TRBV2 with TRBJ2-5; no clear D. Trimming removed 7 bases at V and 5 bases at J, with 11 bases between. This CDR3 has 12 residues. Germline CDR1 and CDR2: SNHLY and FYNNEI.

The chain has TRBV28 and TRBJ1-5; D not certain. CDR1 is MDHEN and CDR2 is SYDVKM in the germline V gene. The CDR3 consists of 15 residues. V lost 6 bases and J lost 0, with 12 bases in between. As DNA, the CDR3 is TGTGCCAGCAGAGCGGGGTGGCATAGCAATCAGCCCCAGCATTTT. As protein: CASRAGWHSNQPQHF.

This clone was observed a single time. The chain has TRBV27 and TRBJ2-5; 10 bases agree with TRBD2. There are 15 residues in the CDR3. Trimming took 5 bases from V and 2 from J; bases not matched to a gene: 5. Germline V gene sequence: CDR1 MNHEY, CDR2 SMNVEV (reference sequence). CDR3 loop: CASSPRAGGQETQYF. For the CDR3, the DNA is TGTGCCAGCAGTCCGCGAGCGGGAGGGCAAGAGACCCAGTACTTC.

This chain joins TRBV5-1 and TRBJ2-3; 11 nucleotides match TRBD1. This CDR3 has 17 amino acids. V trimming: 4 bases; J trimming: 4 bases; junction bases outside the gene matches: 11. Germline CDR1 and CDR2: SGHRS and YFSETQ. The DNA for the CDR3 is TGCGCCAGCAGCCCCGGACAGGGGGCGCTTCGCGCAGATACGCAGTATTTT. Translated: CASSPGQGALRADTQYF.

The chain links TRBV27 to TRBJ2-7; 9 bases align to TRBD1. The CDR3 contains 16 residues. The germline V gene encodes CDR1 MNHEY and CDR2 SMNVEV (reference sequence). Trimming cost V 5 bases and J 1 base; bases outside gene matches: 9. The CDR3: CASSTQDRGSSYEQYF. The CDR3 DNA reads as TGTGCCAGCAGTACCCAAGACAGGGGGAGTTCCTACGAGCAGTACTTC.

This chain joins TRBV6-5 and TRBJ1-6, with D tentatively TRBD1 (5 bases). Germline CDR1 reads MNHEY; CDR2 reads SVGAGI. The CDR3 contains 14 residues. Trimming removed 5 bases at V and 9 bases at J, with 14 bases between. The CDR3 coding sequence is TGTGCCAGCAGTAACAACCGGGGGATTTCACCCCTCCACTTT. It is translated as CASSNNRGISPLHF.

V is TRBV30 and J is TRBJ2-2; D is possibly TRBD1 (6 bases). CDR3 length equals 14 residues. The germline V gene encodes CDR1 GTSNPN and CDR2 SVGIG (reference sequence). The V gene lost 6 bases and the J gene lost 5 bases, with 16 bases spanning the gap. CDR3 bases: TGTGCCTGCAGGGGCCCTTTTTCGACCGGGGAGCTGTTTTTT. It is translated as CACRGPFSTGELFF.

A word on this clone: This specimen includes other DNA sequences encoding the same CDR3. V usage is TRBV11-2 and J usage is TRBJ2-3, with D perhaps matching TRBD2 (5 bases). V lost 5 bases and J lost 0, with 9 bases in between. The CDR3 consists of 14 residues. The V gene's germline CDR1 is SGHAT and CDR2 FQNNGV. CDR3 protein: CASSPGVSTDTQYF. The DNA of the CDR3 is TGTGCCAGCAGCCCCGGGGTAAGCACAGATACGCAGTATTTT.

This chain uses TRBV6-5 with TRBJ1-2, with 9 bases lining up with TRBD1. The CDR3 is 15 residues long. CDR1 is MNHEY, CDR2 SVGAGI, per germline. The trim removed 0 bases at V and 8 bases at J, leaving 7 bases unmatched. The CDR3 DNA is TGTGCCAGCAGTTACTCGAATGACAGGGGGGGCGGCTACACCTTC. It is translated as CASSYSNDRGGGYTF.

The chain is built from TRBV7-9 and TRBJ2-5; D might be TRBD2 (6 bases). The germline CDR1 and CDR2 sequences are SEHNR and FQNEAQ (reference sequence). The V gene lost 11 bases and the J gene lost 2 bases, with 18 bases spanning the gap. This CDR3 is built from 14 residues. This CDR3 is CAPRGTAEQETQYF. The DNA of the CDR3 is TGTGCCCCACGGGGGACCGCTGAACAAGAGACCCAGTACTTC.

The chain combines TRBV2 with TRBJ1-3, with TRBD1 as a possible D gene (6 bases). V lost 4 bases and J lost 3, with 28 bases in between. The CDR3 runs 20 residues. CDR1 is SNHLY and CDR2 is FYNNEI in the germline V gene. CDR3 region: CASSVFIHEPTGIVGNTIYF. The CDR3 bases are TGTGCCAGCAGTGTATTTATACACGAACCCACAGGGATTGTTGGAAACACCATATATTTT.

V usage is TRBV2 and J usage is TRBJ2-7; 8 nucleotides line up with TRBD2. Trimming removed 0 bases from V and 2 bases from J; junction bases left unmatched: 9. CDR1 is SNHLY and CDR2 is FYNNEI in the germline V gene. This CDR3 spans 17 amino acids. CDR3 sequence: CASSEAKAGVTTYEQYF. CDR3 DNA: TGTGCCAGCAGTGAAGCGAAAGCGGGAGTAACCACCTACGAGCAGTACTTC.

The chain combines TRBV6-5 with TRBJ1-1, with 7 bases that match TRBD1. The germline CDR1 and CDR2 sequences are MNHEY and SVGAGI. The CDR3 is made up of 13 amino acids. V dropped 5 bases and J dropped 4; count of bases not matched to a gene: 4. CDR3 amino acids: CASSLTGSTEAFF. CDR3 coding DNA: TGTGCCAGCAGTCTGACAGGGTCCACTGAAGCTTTCTTT.

CDR3 sequence reads: CASSEWGDTEAFF. In DNA form, the CDR3 reads TGTGCCAGCAGTGAATGGGGGGACACTGAAGCTTTCTTT. V and J are TRBV25-1 and TRBJ1-1, with D perhaps TRBD1 (5 bases). Per germline, CDR1 MGHDK and CDR2 SYGVNS. Trimming took 1 base from V and 3 from J, leaving 6 bases between them. The CDR3 is made up of 13 amino acids.